Detailed here is one T cell receptor (beta chain). Primers: 60 Vbeta forward and 13 Jbeta reverse. TCRdb's copy holds only in-frame clones and misses some; the assay was immunoSEQ multiplex PCR. Of 98,000 or so clones listed, around 80% are singletons. Trimming shortened V by 3 bases and J by 5 bases, and 14 bases separated the two germline ends. Germline V gives CDR1 SGHVS, CDR2 FQNEAQ. The CDR3 totals 14 residues. This sample stems from a study of cytomegalovirus exposure and HLA in healthy donors. The sample was PBMCs. The gene calls are TRBV7-8 and TRBJ2-7; D is perhaps TRBD2 (6 bases). The sequence was obtained from a woman between 18 and 30 years old in good health and CMV-seropositive. This chain's CDR3 is CASSFSGARDEQYF. CDR3 nucleotides: TGTGCCAGCAGCTTTTCGGGAGCTAGGGACGAGCAGTACTTC.